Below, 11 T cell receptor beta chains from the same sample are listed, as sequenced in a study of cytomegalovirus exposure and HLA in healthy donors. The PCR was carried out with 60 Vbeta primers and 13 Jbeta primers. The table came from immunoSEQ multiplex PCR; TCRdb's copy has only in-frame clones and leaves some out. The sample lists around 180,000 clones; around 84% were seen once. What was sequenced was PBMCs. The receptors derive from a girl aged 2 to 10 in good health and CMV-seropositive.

The CDR3 loop reads CASSLDGHSNQPQHF. CDR3 coding DNA: TGCGCCAGCAGCTTGGACGGACATAGCAATCAGCCCCAGCATTTT. J is TRBJ1-5 and V is TRBV5-1; D perhaps matches TRBD1 (5 bases). With 0 bases removed from V and 0 bases from J, the gap between germline ends came to 7 bases. Germline CDR1 SGHRS, CDR2 YFSETQ. There are 15 residues in the CDR3.

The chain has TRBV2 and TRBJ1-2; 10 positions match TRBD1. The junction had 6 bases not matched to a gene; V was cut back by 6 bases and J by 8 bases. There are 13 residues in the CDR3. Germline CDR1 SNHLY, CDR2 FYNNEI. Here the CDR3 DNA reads TGTGCCAGCAGCCAAGACAGGGGGCCGGGCTACACCTTC. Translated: CASSQDRGPGYTF.

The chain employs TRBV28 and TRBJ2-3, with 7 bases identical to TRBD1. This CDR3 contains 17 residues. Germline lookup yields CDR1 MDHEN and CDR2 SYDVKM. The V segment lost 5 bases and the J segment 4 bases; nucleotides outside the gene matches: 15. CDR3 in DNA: TGTGCCAGCAGTCTCCTCGACAGGGAACAAGCTGCAGATACGCAGTATTTT. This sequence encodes CASSLLDREQAADTQYF.

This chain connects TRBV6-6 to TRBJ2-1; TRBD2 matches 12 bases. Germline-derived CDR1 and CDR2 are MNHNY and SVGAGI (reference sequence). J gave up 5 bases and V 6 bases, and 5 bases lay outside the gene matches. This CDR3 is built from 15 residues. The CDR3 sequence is CASRSSGGANNEQFF. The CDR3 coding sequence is TGTGCCAGCAGATCTAGCGGGGGGGCGAACAATGAGCAGTTCTTC.

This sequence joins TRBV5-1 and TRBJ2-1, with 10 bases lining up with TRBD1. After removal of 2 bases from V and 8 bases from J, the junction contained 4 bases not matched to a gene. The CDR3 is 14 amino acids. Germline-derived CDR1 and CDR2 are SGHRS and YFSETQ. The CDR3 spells CASSLRTGGHEQFF. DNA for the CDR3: TGCGCCAGCAGCTTAAGGACAGGGGGTCATGAGCAGTTCTTC.

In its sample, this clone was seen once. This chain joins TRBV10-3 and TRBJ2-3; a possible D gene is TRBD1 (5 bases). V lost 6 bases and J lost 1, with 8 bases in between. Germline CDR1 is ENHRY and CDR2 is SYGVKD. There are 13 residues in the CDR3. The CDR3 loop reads CAISQGGTDTQYF. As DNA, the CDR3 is TGTGCCATCAGCCAGGGTGGCACAGATACGCAGTATTTT.

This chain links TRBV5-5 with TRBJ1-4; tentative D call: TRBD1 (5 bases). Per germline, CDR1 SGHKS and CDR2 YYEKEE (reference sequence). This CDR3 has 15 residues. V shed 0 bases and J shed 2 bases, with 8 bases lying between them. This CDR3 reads CASSLVSGTNEKLFF. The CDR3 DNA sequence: TGTGCCAGCAGCTTGGTTTCAGGGACTAATGAAAAACTGTTTTTT.

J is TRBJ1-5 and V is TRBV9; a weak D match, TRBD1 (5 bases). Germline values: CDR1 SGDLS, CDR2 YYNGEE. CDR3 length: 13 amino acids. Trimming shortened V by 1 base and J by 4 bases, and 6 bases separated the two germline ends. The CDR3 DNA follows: TGTGCCAGCAGCGTATCAGGGAATCAGCCCCAGCATTTT. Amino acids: CASSVSGNQPQHF.

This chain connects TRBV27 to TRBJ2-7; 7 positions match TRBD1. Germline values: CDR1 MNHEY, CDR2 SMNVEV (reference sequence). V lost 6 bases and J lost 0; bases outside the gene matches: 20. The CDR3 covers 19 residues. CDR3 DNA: TGTGCCAGCAGACCCCAAGGGTTTGGTACAGGGGATAGCTCCTACGAGCAGTACTTC. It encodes CASRPQGFGTGDSSYEQYF.

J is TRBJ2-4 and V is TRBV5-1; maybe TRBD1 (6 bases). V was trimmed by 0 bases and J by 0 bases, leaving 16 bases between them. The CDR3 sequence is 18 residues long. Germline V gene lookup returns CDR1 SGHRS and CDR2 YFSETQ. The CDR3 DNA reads TGCGCCAGCAGCTTGGCTTCCGACGACAGGCTAGCCAAAAACATTCAGTACTTC. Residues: CASSLASDDRLAKNIQYF.

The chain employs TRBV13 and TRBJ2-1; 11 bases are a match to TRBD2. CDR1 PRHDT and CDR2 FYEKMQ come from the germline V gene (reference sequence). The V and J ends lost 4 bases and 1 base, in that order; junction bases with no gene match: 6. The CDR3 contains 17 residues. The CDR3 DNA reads TGTGCCAGCAGCTCCAATAGCGGGGGGGGGTCCTACAATGAGCAGTTCTTC. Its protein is CASSSNSGGGSYNEQFF.